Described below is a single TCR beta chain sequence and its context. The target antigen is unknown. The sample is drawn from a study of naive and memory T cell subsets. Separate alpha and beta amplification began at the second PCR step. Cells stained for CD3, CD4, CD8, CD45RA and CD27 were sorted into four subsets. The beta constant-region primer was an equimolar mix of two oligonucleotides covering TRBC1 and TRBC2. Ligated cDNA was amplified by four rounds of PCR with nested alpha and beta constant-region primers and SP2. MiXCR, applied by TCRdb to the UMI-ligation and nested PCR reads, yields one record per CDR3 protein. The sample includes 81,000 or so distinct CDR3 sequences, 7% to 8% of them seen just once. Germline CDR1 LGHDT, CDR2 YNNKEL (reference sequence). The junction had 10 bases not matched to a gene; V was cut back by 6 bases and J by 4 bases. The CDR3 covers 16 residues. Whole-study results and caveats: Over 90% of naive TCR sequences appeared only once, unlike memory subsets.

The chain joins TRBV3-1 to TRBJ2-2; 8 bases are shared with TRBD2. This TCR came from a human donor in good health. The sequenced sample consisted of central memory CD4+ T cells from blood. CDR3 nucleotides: TGTGCCAGCAGGCAGGAAACGGGGGGGCGCACCGGGGAGCTGTTTTTT. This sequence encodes CASRQETGGRTGELFF.